This TCR beta chain stems from a study of T cells in Graves' hyperthyroidism and ophthalmopathy. Study outcomes and limitations: Blood shared most expanded thyroid clonotypes above 0.001.

No progression to ophthalmopathy during 18 months of follow-up defined stable disease. It was 8 to 10 ml of fresh peripheral blood that supplied the PBMCs. There were TCR beta CDR3 regions amplified from RNA transcripts. First-round RT-PCR of the TCR CDR3 relied on the HTBI primer set. Via MiXCR, TCRdb re-called the multiplex PCR reads, giving one row per CDR3 protein. Of under 400,000 distinct CDR3 sequences in the sample, approximately 13% were seen once. V was clipped by 10 bases and J by 7 bases, with 20 bases between them. This CDR3 contains 14 residues. The germline V gene has CDR1 ENHRY and CDR2 SYGVKD. This clonotype was seen many times. Antigen: not known.

Sequences were obtained from blood. The receptor was isolated from a woman between 18 and 30 years old with Graves' hyperthyroidism. The V gene is TRBV10-3, the J gene TRBJ2-1; TRBD1 or TRBD2 may be the D gene (5 bases each). The CDR3 nucleotides are TGTGCCACCAGAGACCGGGACGGCGGGAATGAGCAGTTCTTC. Amino acid sequence: CATRDRDGGNEQFF.